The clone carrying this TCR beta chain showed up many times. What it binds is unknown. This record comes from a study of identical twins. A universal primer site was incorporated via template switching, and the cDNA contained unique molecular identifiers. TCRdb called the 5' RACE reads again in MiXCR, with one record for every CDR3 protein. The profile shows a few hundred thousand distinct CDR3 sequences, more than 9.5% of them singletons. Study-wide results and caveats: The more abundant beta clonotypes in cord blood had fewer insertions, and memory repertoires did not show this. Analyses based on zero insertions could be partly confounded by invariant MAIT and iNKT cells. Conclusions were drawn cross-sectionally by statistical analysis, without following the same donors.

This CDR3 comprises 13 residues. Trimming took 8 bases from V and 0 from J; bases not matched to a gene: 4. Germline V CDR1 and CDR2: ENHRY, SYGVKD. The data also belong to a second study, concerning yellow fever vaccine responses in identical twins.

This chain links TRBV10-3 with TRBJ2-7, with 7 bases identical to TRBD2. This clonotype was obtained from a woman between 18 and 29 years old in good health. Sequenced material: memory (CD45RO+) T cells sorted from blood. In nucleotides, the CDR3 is TGTGCCATCGCCCGGACTAGCTCCTACGAGCAGTACTTC. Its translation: CAIARTSSYEQYF.